This TCR beta chain was sequenced in a study of CD8+CD57+ T cells in acquired aplastic anemia. Study-level points and caveats: Patients and controls were found to share twenty-nine CD8+ CDR3 sequences.

As to this clonotype: What it binds is not known.

The use of genomic DNA as template underpinned the TCR beta VDJ and CDR3 profiling. TCRdb reprocessed the reads via MiXCR and lists one record per CDR3 protein. The sample contains fewer than 200,000 distinct CDR3 sequences, 55% to 80% of which appear only once. CDR3 length: 13 residues. Germline-derived CDR1 and CDR2 are SQVTM and ANQGSEA. The sequenced sample was sorted CD4+, CD8+, or CD8+CD57+ T cells (not recorded which) from PBMCs. The sequence was obtained from a human donor in good health. The chain recombines TRBV29-1 with TRBJ2-1; perhaps D is TRBD1 or TRBD2 (5 bases each). CDR3 sequence reads: CSAIEGSYNEQFF. DNA of the CDR3: TGCAGTGCTATAGAGGGGTCCTACAATGAGCAGTTCTTC.